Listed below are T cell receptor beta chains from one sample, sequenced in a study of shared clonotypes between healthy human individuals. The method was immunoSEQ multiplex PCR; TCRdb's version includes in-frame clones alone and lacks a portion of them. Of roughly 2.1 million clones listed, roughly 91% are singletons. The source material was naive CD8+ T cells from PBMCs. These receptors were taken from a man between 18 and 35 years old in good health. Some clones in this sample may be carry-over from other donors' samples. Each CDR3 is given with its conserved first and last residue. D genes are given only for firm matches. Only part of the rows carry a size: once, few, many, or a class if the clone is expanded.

TGTGCCAGCAGTGAAGGCGGCAGCGGAAACACCATATATTTT	CASSEGGSGNTIYF	-	-	TRBJ1-3	TRBV6-1
TGTGCCAGCAGCTTACACGGGGACTCTGGGGCCAACGTCCTGACTTTC	CASSLHGDSGANVLTF	-	-	TRBJ2-6	TRBV13
TGTGCCAGCAGCTTATCGGCAGGGGTTGGCTACGAGCAGTACTTC	CASSLSAGVGYEQYF	-	-	TRBJ2-7	TRBV7-6
TGTGCCAGCAGTTTACTTCGGTCTCTTCCGAACACCGGGGAGCTGTTTTTT	CASSLLRSLPNTGELFF	-	-	TRBJ2-2	TRBV27
TGTGCCAGCGGCGTGGGCGGCTACACCTTC	CASGVGGYTF	-	-	TRBJ1-2	TRBV7-9
TGTGCCAGCAGCTTTGGCGGGTTGGGGAATGAGCAGTTCTTC	CASSFGGLGNEQFF	-	-	TRBJ2-1	TRBV5-6
TGTGCCAGCAGTAAACAGGGAGTTTTAACTAATGAAAAACTGTTTTTT	CASSKQGVLTNEKLFF	-	once	TRBJ1-4	TRBV27
TGTGCCAGCTCGGGACAGGGGAATGAGCAGTTCTTC	CASSGQGNEQFF	TRBD1	-	TRBJ2-1	TRBV28
TGTGCCAGCAGCTTTAGGGACAGGGGCCACGAGCAGTACTTC	CASSFRDRGHEQYF	TRBD1	once	TRBJ2-7	TRBV13
TGCGCCAGCAGTGAGATAGGGACCGAAAACATTCAGTACTTC	CASSEIGTENIQYF	-	-	TRBJ2-4	TRBV10-1
TGTGCCAGTAGCCCGACAGGCTATGGCTACACCTTC	CASSPTGYGYTF	-	few	TRBJ1-2	TRBV19
TGTGCCAGCAGTCCGGACAGGGGGGTATACAATGAGCAGTTCTTC	CASSPDRGVYNEQFF	TRBD1	-	TRBJ2-1	TRBV27
TGTGCCAGTAGTCAGAGCGGGGCATACAATGAGCAGTTCTTC	CASSQSGAYNEQFF	TRBD2	-	TRBJ2-1	TRBV19
TGTGCCAGCAGTTTACCATCACGAACTAGCGGGGCCTCCTACGAGCAGTACTTC	CASSLPSRTSGASYEQYF	TRBD2	-	TRBJ2-7	TRBV28
TGTGCCAGCAGTTACTCGGCACCCAATCAGCCCCAGCATTTT	CASSYSAPNQPQHF	-	-	TRBJ1-5	TRBV6-6
TGTGCCAGCAGTGGCCAGTTAGCGGGGCTCACAGATACGCAGTATTTT	CASSGQLAGLTDTQYF	TRBD2	-	TRBJ2-3	TRBV6-1
TGTGCCAGCAGCTTAAATGAGGGGTCTCTCTCTGGGGAGAACACCGGGGAGCTGTTTTTT	CASSLNEGSLSGENTGELFF	-	-	TRBJ2-2	TRBV7-3
TGTGCCAGCAGTTTATTAACGGGAGACCGCACCGGGGAGCTGTTTTTT	CASSLLTGDRTGELFF	-	once	TRBJ2-2	TRBV28
TGTGCCAGCATGTACGTAGCGTCCTCCTACAATGAGCAGTTCTTC	CASMYVASSYNEQFF	-	-	TRBJ2-1	TRBV2
TGTGCCAGCAGGCCTAGCGGGATCACCTACGAGCAGTACTTC	CASRPSGITYEQYF	TRBD2	-	TRBJ2-7	TRBV7-9
TGTGCCAGCAGCCCCCGGCCGGGGGGAGATACGCAGTATTTT	CASSPRPGGDTQYF	TRBD2	-	TRBJ2-3	TRBV5-8
TGTGCCAGCAGCTGGTGGGGGAGGATGGACTATGGCTACACCTTC	CASSWWGRMDYGYTF	-	once	TRBJ1-2	TRBV5-4
TGCGCCAGCAGCTTGTTTTTGGGGGGAGGTATGAACACTGAAGCTTTCTTT	CASSLFLGGGMNTEAFF	-	-	TRBJ1-1	TRBV5-1
TGTGCCAGCAGCTTTTACCAGGGGGCTTACAATGAGCAGTTCTTC	CASSFYQGAYNEQFF	TRBD1	-	TRBJ2-1	TRBV7-9
TGTGCCAGCAGCTCCAGGGGTACCTACGAGCAGTACTTC	CASSSRGTYEQYF	-	-	TRBJ2-7	TRBV11-2
TGTGCCAGCAGCGCGGGGTTAGCCAAAAACATTCAGTACTTC	CASSAGLAKNIQYF	-	-	TRBJ2-4	TRBV9
TGTGCCAGCAGCCCGGGGAACACCGGGGAGCTGTTTTTT	CASSPGNTGELFF	-	-	TRBJ2-2	TRBV5-6
TGTGCCAGCAGCCTAGCGGTTGGTTTACACAATGAGCAGTTCTTC	CASSLAVGLHNEQFF	TRBD2	once	TRBJ2-1	TRBV7-9
TGTGCCAGCCGCCCCGACAGGGGCGTCTATGGCTACACCTTC	CASRPDRGVYGYTF	TRBD1	-	TRBJ1-2	TRBV5-4
TGTGCCAGCAGCCCGGGACAGGGGATTTATAGCAATCAGCCCCAGCATTTT	CASSPGQGIYSNQPQHF	TRBD1	once	TRBJ1-5	TRBV11-2
TGTGCCAGCAGCTGGGGGCTGGGACTAGATAAGTACTTC	CASSWGLGLDKYF	TRBD2	once	TRBJ2-5	TRBV7-6
TGTGCCAGCAGTTTATATGGGGCTGGGAACAATGAGCAGTTCTTC	CASSLYGAGNNEQFF	-	once	TRBJ2-1	TRBV27
TGTGCCAGCAGGACAACGAACACCGGGGAGCTGTTTTTT	CASRTTNTGELFF	-	-	TRBJ2-2	TRBV7-9
TGTGCCAGCAGCCCAGGACTAGCGGGCCATAATGAGCAGTTCTTC	CASSPGLAGHNEQFF	TRBD2	-	TRBJ2-1	TRBV7-3
TGTGCCAGCAGCCCCAAGGCCTCCTTACTCGCCCATAGCAATCAGCCCCAGCATTTT	CASSPKASLLAHSNQPQHF	-	-	TRBJ1-5	TRBV7-8
TGTGCCAGCAGTGCCCCCGGGGCCTCCTACGAGCAGTACTTC	CASSAPGASYEQYF	-	-	TRBJ2-7	TRBV2
TGTGCCAGCAGCGCCTCGGGAGTCCAAGAGACCCAGTACTTC	CASSASGVQETQYF	-	once	TRBJ2-5	TRBV5-4
TGTGCCAGCAGCGTAGCAGGAACTAACTATGGCTACACCTTC	CASSVAGTNYGYTF	-	once	TRBJ1-2	TRBV9
TGTGCCAGTAGTATTAGAGTCTTGCGGGACTCCTACGAGCAGTACTTC	CASSIRVLRDSYEQYF	-	-	TRBJ2-7	TRBV19
TGTGCCAGCACCAGCCGGGACAGACACTACGAGCAGTACTTC	CASTSRDRHYEQYF	TRBD1	-	TRBJ2-7	TRBV7-9
TGCGCCAGCAGCCAAGTCGTTGCCCGGAACACTGAAGCTTTCTTT	CASSQVVARNTEAFF	-	-	TRBJ1-1	TRBV4-1
TGCAGCGGTCTCGACAGCTATGGCTACACCTTC	CSGLDSYGYTF	-	-	TRBJ1-2	TRBV29-1
TGTGCCAGCAGCTTATTGTCACGACACCTCTCCGCTGAAGCTTTCTTT	CASSLLSRHLSAEAFF	-	-	TRBJ1-1	TRBV7-9
TGTGCCAGCAGCCGTACAAGCGGGGCCGCCTACGAGCAGTACTTC	CASSRTSGAAYEQYF	TRBD2	-	TRBJ2-7	TRBV5-4
TGTGCCAGTAGTAGTACTAGCGGGATCACAGATACGCAGTATTTT	CASSSTSGITDTQYF	TRBD2	-	TRBJ2-3	TRBV19
TGTGCCAGTTGGGGCGACACCCCGTGGACTGAAGCTTTCTTT	CASWGDTPWTEAFF	-	-	TRBJ1-1	TRBV6-1
TGTGCCAGCAGCTCAAGCCGGGGAGAAAGGGGGGAAAAACTGTTTTTT	CASSSSRGERGEKLFF	-	-	TRBJ1-4	TRBV7-8